This T cell receptor (beta chain) comes out of a study of immune evolution from preneoplasia to lung adenocarcinoma. Repertoires were generated with immunoSEQ multiplex PCR, while TCRdb's copy carries only in-frame clones and drops some. Among around 6,300 clones listed, around 73% were seen once. Trimming removed 0 bases at V and 3 bases at J, with 3 bases between. The CDR3 runs to 13 residues. Germline CDR1 WSHSY, CDR2 SAAADI. The chain employs TRBV10-2 and TRBJ1-3; D gene ambiguous. This receptor was taken from an older donor with lung adenocarcinoma. The sample was FFPE lung adenocarcinoma in situ tissue. The CDR3 DNA reads TGCGCCAGCAGTGAGTCTTTTGGAAACACCATATATTTT. Its translation: CASSESFGNTIYF.